The rows below give T cell receptor beta chains drawn from one sample of a study of blood T cell repertoires in COVID-19. The method was immunoSEQ multiplex PCR; TCRdb's version includes in-frame clones alone and lacks a portion of them. The sample holds about 88,000 clones, around nine tenths seen once. Sequences were obtained from peripheral blood. The receptors derive from a woman over 75 with acute or convalescent COVID-19. CDR3s include the opening cysteine and the closing phenylalanine or tryptophan. The D gene is left open where the match is weak. A clone size is listed for some rows: how often the clone was seen (once, few, many), or a class if it is expanded.

d_call	v_call	cdr3_length	j_call	clone_size	cdr3_aa	cdr3_nt
TRBD1	TRBV19	14	TRBJ1-2	NA	CASSIYRGHHGYTF	TGTGCCAGTAGTATTTACAGGGGGCATCATGGCTACACCTTC
TRBD2	TRBV5-1	16	TRBJ2-1	NA	CASSRHSGGAVDEQFF	TGCGCCAGCAGCCGACATAGCGGGGGGGCCGTGGATGAGCAGTTCTTC
TRBD2	TRBV5-6	15	TRBJ2-7	NA	CASSPQRDYTYEQYF	TGTGCCAGCAGCCCCCAGAGGGACTACACCTACGAGCAGTACTTC
NA	TRBV27	15	TRBJ2-1	NA	CASSTSGAAPYEQFF	TGTGCCAGCAGTACCTCCGGTGCCGCTCCTTATGAGCAGTTCTTC
TRBD1	TRBV3-1/TRBV3-2	16	TRBJ1-2	NA	CASSQAGGQGNYGYTF	TGTGCCAGCAGCCAAGCGGGGGGACAGGGGAACTATGGCTACACCTTC
TRBD1	TRBV18	16	TRBJ1-6	NA	CASSRRAGGLNSPLHF	TGTGCCAGCTCACGCAGGGCAGGGGGCTTGAATTCACCCCTCCACTTT
NA	TRBV7-2	14	TRBJ1-2	NA	CASSQEGRGYGYTF	TGTGCCAGCAGCCAAGAGGGCAGGGGCTATGGCTACACCTTC
TRBD1	TRBV27	15	TRBJ1-2	NA	CASSSRQGNLYGYTF	TGTGCCAGCAGTTCTAGACAGGGGAATCTATATGGCTACACCTTC
TRBD2	TRBV30	14	TRBJ2-3	NA	CAWTKRGGTDTQYF	TGTGCCTGGACCAAGCGGGGGGGCACAGATACGCAGTATTTT
NA	TRBV29-1	12	TRBJ1-2	once	CSVESGQGIGTF	TGCAGCGTTGAGTCTGGCCAGGGTATCGGCACCTTC
NA	TRBV3-1/TRBV3-2	15	TRBJ1-3	few	CASSQLGTPGNTIYF	TGTGCCAGCAGCCAATTAGGGACACCTGGAAACACCATATATTTT
TRBD1	TRBV28	15	TRBJ1-5	NA	CASLRGDKINQPQHF	TGTGCCAGCCTCAGGGGGGATAAGATCAATCAGCCCCAGCATTTT
NA	TRBV5-1	13	TRBJ1-5	NA	CASSLGVNQPQHF	TGCGCCAGCAGCTTGGGCGTCAATCAGCCCCAGCATTTT
NA	TRBV7-2	14	TRBJ1-2	NA	CASSTMAVNYGYTF	TGTGCCAGCAGCACTATGGCGGTGAACTATGGCTACACCTTC
TRBD1	TRBV5-4	14	TRBJ2-1	NA	CASSTGTGVNEQFF	TGTGCCAGCAGCACCGGGACAGGAGTCAATGAGCAGTTCTTC
NA	TRBV18	15	TRBJ1-6	NA	CASSPGLFGNSPLHF	TGTGCCAGCTCACCCGGACTTTTTGGTAATTCACCCCTCCACTTT
NA	TRBV10-3	15	TRBJ1-1	NA	CAISKGGGVFTEAFF	TGTGCCATCTCTAAAGGGGGGGGCGTTTTTACTGAAGCTTTCTTT
NA	TRBV25-1	14	TRBJ1-1	NA	CASSARTVEDLTFF	TGTGCCAGCAGTGCCCGGACAGTAGAGGATTTAACTTTCTTT
NA	TRBV6-1	13	TRBJ1-1	once	CASSEQTDTEAFF	TGTGCCAGCAGTGAACAGACTGACACTGAAGCTTTCTTT
NA	TRBV5-1	14	TRBJ1-4	NA	CASSPTGFNEKLFF	TGCGCCAGCAGCCCGACAGGCTTTAATGAAAAACTGTTTTTT
NA	TRBV12-3/TRBV12-4	12	TRBJ1-1	once	CASGGGRAEAFF	TGTGCCAGTGGAGGAGGGAGAGCTGAAGCTTTCTTT
NA	TRBV4-2	15	TRBJ2-2	NA	CASSQPSRGTGELFF	TGTGCCAGCAGCCAACCGAGTAGGGGAACCGGGGAGCTGTTTTTT
NA	TRBV24-1	14	TRBJ2-1	NA	CATSDFIRGNEQFF	TGTGCCACCAGTGATTTTATCCGAGGTAATGAGCAGTTCTTC
NA	TRBV3-1/TRBV3-2	14	TRBJ1-1	NA	CASSVLDRNTEAFF	TGTGCCAGCAGCGTCCTGGACAGAAACACTGAAGCTTTCTTT
NA	TRBV6-5	13	TRBJ2-1	NA	CASSPSSYNEQFF	TGTGCCAGCTCCCCGAGCTCCTACAATGAGCAGTTCTTC
NA	TRBV6-5	15	TRBJ1-5	few	CASRTGTSSNQPQHF	TGTGCCAGCAGGACCGGGACTTCTAGCAATCAGCCCCAGCATTTT
NA	TRBV19	12	TRBJ2-5	NA	CASSQGWETQYF	TGTGCCAGTAGTCAGGGATGGGAGACCCAGTACTTC
NA	TRBV6-2/TRBV6-3	12	TRBJ1-2	NA	CASSSINYGYTF	TGTGCCAGCAGTTCTATTAACTATGGCTACACCTTC
NA	TRBV24-1	17	TRBJ1-2	NA	CATRMPIGGVPNYGYTF	TGTGCCACCAGGATGCCCATTGGGGGGGTCCCAAACTATGGCTACACCTTC
TRBD2	TRBV5-6	16	TRBJ2-7	once	CASSRLGLAGDHEQYF	TGTGCCAGCAGCCGCTTAGGACTAGCGGGAGACCACGAGCAGTACTTC
NA	TRBV29-1	13	TRBJ1-2	NA	CSVGNLAFPGYTF	TGCAGCGTCGGGAACTTGGCCTTCCCTGGCTACACCTTC
TRBD2	TRBV5-6	15	TRBJ2-1	NA	CASSLWLAGVGEQFF	TGTGCCAGCAGCCTTTGGCTAGCGGGAGTCGGTGAGCAGTTCTTC
NA	TRBV4-2	16	TRBJ1-4	once	CASRTSQTTTNEKLFF	TGTGCCAGCAGAACCTCCCAGACTACAACTAATGAAAAACTGTTTTTT
TRBD2	TRBV11-2	14	TRBJ2-1	NA	CASSKAGGNNEQFF	TGTGCCAGCAGCAAGGCGGGAGGTAACAATGAGCAGTTCTTC
NA	TRBV19	14	TRBJ1-5	once	CASSNPGAGQPQHF	TGTGCCAGTAGTAACCCAGGGGCTGGTCAGCCCCAGCATTTT
NA	TRBV25-1	13	TRBJ2-7	NA	CASRPSLPGEQYF	TGTGCCAGCAGGCCCTCTCTCCCAGGCGAGCAGTACTTC
TRBD1	TRBV19	15	TRBJ2-4	NA	CASNRDSLAKNIQYF	TGTGCCAGTAACCGGGACAGCCTAGCCAAAAACATTCAGTACTTC
TRBD2	TRBV28	15	TRBJ2-7	NA	CASSLVRGGSYEQYF	TGTGCCAGCAGTTTAGTACGGGGGGGCTCCTACGAGCAGTACTTC
TRBD1	TRBV7-9	14	TRBJ1-3	NA	CASSSDRAGNTIYF	TGTGCCAGCAGCTCCGACAGGGCAGGAAACACCATATATTTT
NA	TRBV14	13	TRBJ1-1	once	CASSKSRGTEAFF	TGTGCCAGCAGTAAGAGTAGGGGCACTGAAGCTTTCTTT
TRBD1	TRBV5-1	13	TRBJ1-2	NA	CASSVQGDSGYTF	TGCGCCAGCAGCGTTCAGGGGGATTCTGGCTACACCTTC
NA	TRBV28	14	TRBJ1-4	NA	CASKLQGRLEKLFF	TGTGCCAGCAAACTACAGGGACGACTCGAAAAACTGTTTTTT
NA	TRBV24-1	13	TRBJ2-3	NA	CATSLAGSDTQYF	TGTGCCACCAGTCTTGCGGGTTCGGATACGCAGTATTTT
NA	TRBV5-3	15	TRBJ2-5	NA	CARIVLEASQETQYF	TGTGCCAGAATTGTCCTTGAAGCTAGCCAAGAGACCCAGTACTTC
NA	TRBV4-2	16	TRBJ1-5	NA	CASSQDLWRGGQPQHF	TGTGCCAGCAGCCAAGACTTATGGAGGGGCGGTCAGCCCCAGCATTTT
TRBD2	TRBV29-1	14	TRBJ2-7	NA	CSVERTSGRNEQYF	TGCAGCGTCGAAAGAACTAGCGGGAGAAACGAACAGTACTTC
NA	TRBV28	17	TRBJ2-3	NA	CASSLSGGGSSTDTQYF	TGTGCCAGCAGTTTATCGGGTGGCGGGTCTAGCACAGATACGCAGTATTTT